This T cell receptor (beta chain) was observed in a study of blood T cell repertoires in COVID-19. Study-level background: The origin of the acute and convalescent COVID-19 samples was the United States, Italy and Spain. Sample material is recorded as cDNA or gDNA derived from T cells, B-cell-depleted T cells, or PBMCs.

Original data processing: Nucleated cell counts were estimated from reference gene primer amplification. The method was immunoSEQ multiplex PCR; TCRdb's version includes in-frame clones alone and lacks a portion of them. V, J and clone size were drawn from that table, and D and trimming were deduced from the DNA. The sample shows 130,000 to 150,000 clones, around 84% of them seen only once. The specimen was peripheral blood. The clonotype originates from a man in his fifties or sixties with active or convalescent COVID-19.

CDR3 sequence reads: CASSGQGREKLFF. The CDR3 coding sequence is TGTGCCAGCAGTGGACAGGGTCGTGAAAAACTGTTTTTT. This rearrangement joins TRBV11-2 to TRBJ1-4; 8 nucleotides agree with TRBD1. This CDR3 region has 13 residues. The V gene end was trimmed by 6 bases and the J gene end by 7 bases; junction bases not matched to a gene: 4. Germline CDR1 and CDR2: SGHAT and FQNNGV.